This TCR beta chain is drawn from a study of T cells expressing NK-cell markers. The CDR3 contains 14 residues. In germline, CDR1 is SGHRS, CDR2 YFSETQ. As the method of synthesis, 5'RACE template switching with UMIs yielded TCR beta cDNA. No DNA is given; TCRdb re-called the 5' RACE reads and lists each CDR3 protein once. The sample table includes about 460,000 distinct CDR3 sequences. The sample taken for sequencing was blood T cells: a sorted CD56 or NKG2C T cell subset, CD4+ or CD8+ T cells, or bulk PBMC T cells (not recorded which). This TCR came from a woman aged 45-59 years in good health. The rearrangement joins TRBV5-1 to TRBJ2-1; TCRdb gives TRBD1 as the D gene, but with no DNA this cannot be confirmed. The CDR3 is CASSSGGVYNEQFF.